The clone carrying this T cell receptor beta chain occurred once. The sample's treatment: roughly 19 received Ad26.COV2.S at low or high dose, single or two shots; 5 received placebo; per-sample allocation not given. Sampling occurred on day 63 after the first vaccine or placebo injection. Expressing Wuhan-strain SARS-CoV-2 spike, an Ad26 vector served as the vaccine. Data came from immunoSEQ multiplex PCR; TCRdb stores just in-frame clones and leaves some out. The table has 500,000 or so clones, about 83% seen once. This record comes from a study of Ad26.COV2.S vaccination and SARS-CoV-2 variants. About the study: Ad26.COV2.S arm of COV1001 included the donor. By the intramuscular route, Ad26.COV2.S was given once, or twice 56 days apart.

The J segment lost 9 bases and the V segment lost 1 base, leaving 12 bases of the junction unmatched. The CDR3 length is 19 residues. Germline CDR1 and CDR2: LNHDA and SQIVND (reference sequence). The material sequenced was peripheral blood, taken in a trial of Ad26.COV2.S vaccine versus placebo. The TCR sequence derives from a person aged 18-65 years who received the Ad26.COV2.S COVID-19 vaccine or a placebo. The chain combines TRBV19 with TRBJ2-1, with 16 positions matching TRBD2. CDR3: CASSIAIPGLAGGPGEQFF. DNA of the CDR3: TGTGCCAGTAGTATAGCCATCCCGGGACTAGCGGGAGGGCCTGGTGAGCAGTTCTTC.